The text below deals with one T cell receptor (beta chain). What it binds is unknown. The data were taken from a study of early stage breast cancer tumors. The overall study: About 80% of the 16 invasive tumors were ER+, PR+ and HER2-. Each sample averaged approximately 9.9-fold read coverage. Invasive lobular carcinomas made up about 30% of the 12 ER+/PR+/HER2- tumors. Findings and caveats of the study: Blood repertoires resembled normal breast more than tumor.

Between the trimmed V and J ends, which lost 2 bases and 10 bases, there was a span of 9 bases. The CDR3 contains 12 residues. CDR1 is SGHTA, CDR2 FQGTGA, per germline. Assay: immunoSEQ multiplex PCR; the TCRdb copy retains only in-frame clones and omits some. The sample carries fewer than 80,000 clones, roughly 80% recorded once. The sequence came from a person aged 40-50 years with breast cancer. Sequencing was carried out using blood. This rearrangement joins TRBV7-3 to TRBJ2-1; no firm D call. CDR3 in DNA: TGTGCCAGCAGCTTAGACACCGGCGAGCAGTTCTTC. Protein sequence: CASSLDTGEQFF.